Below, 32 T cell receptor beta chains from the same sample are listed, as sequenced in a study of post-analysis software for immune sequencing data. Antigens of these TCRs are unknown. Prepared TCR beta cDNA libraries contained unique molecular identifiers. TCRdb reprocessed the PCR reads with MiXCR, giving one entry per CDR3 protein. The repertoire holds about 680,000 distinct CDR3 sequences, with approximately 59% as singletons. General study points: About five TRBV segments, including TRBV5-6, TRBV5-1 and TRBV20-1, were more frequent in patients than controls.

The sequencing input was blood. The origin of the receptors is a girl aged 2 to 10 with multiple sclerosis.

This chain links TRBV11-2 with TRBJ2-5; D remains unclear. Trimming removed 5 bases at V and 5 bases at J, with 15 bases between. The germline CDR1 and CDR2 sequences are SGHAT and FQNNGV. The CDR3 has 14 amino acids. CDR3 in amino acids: CASSQGSRWETQYF. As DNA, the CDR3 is TGTGCCAGCAGCCAAGGATCCAGATGGGAGACCCAGTACTTC.

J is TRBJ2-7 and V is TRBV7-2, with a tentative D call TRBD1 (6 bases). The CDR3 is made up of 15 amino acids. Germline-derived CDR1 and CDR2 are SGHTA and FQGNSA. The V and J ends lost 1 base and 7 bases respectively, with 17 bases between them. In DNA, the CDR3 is TGTGCCAGCAGCTTAGTAGAGACAGGCTACAATGAGCAGTACTTC. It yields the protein CASSLVETGYNEQYF. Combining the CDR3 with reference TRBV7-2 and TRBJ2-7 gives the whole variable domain GAGVSQSPSNKVTEKGKDVELRCDPISGHTALYWYRQSLGQGLEFLIYFQGNSAPDKSGLPSDRFSAERTGGSVSTLTIQRTQQEDSAVYLCASSLVETGYNEQYFGPGTRLTVT.

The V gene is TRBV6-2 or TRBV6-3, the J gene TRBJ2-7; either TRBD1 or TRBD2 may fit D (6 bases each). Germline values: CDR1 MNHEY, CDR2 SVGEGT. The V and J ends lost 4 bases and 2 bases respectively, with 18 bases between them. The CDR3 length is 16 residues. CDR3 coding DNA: TGTGCCAGCAGTTGGGACGCGGGACACCCTACCTACGAGCAGTACTTC. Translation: CASSWDAGHPTYEQYF.

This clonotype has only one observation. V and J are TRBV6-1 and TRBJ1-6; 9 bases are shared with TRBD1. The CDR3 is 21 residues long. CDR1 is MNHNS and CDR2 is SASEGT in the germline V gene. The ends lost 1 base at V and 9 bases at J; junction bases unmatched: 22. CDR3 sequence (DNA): TGTGCCAGCAGTGAAGTCCCGCCCGGGTTGGAGGGGACAGGGTGGTTTTCACCCCTCCACTTT. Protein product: CASSEVPPGLEGTGWFSPLHF.

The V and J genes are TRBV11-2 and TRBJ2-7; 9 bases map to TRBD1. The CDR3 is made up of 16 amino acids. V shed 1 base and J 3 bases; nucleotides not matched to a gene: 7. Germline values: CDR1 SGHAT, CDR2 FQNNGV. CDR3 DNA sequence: TGTGCCAGCAGCTTAGGAGTCGGGACAGGGAGCTACGAGCAGTACTTC. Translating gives CASSLGVGTGSYEQYF.

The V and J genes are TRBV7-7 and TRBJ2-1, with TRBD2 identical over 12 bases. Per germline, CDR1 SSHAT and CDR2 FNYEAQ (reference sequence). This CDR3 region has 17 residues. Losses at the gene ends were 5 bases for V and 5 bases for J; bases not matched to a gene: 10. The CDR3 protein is CASSEQPRTSGDNEQFF. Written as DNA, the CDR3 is TGTGCCAGCAGCGAACAGCCCCGGACTAGCGGGGACAATGAGCAGTTCTTC.

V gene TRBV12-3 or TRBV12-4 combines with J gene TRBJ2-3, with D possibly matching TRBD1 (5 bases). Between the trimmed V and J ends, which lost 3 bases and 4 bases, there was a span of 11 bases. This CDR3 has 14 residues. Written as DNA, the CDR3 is TGTGCCAGCAGTTTGGTAGGGGAATCAGATACGCAGTATTTT. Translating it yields CASSLVGESDTQYF.

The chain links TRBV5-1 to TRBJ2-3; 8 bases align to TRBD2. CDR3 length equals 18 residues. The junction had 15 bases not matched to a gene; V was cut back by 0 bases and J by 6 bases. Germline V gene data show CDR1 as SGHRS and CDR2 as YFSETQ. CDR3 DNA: TGCGCCAGCAGCTTGGTATCCCTAGCGGGCTCCGGAGTGGATACGCAGTATTTT. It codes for CASSLVSLAGSGVDTQYF.

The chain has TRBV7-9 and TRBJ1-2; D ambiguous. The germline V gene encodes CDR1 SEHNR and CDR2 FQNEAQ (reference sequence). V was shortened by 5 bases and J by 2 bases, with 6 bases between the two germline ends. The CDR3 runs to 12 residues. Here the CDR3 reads CASSEQNYGYTF. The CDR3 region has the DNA TGTGCCAGCAGCGAACAGAACTATGGCTACACCTTC.

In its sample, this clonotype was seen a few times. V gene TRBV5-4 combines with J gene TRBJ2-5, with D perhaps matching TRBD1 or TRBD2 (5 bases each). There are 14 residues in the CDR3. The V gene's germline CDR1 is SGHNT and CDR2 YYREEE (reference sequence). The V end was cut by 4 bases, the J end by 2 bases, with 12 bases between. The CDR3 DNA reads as TGTGCCAGCAGCCCCCCGGGACCGCAAGAGACCCAGTACTTC. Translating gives CASSPPGPQETQYF. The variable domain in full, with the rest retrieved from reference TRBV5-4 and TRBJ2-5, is ETGVTQSPTHLIKTRGQQVTLRCSSQSGHNTVSWYQQALGQGPQFIFQYYREEENGRGNFPPRFSGLQFPNYSSELNVNALELDDSALYLCASSPPGPQETQYFGPGTRLLVL.

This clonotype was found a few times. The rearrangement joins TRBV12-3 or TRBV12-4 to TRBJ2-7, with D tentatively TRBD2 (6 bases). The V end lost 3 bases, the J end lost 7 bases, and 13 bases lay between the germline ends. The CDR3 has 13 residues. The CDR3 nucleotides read TGTGCCAGCAGTTTGGATATCGGGGGAGAGCAGTACTTC. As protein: CASSLDIGGEQYF.

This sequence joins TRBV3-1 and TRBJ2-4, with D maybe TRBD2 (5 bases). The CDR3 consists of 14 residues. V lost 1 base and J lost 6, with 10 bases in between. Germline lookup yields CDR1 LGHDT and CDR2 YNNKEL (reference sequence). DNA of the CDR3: TGTGCCAGCAGCCAAGGTACTGAGGGAAACATTCAGTACTTC. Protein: CASSQGTEGNIQYF.

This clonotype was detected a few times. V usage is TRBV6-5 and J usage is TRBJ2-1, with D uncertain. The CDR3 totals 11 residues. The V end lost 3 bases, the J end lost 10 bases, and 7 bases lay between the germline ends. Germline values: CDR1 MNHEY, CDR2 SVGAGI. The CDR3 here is CASSYDREQFF. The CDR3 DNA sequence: TGTGCCAGCAGTTATGATAGGGAGCAGTTCTTC.

CDR3 in DNA: TGTGCCAGCAGCTTAATAACGGGACTAGCGGGGGACAATGAGCAGTTCTTC. This gives the protein CASSLITGLAGDNEQFF. The chain uses TRBV7-8 and TRBJ2-1, with 14 bases identical to TRBD2. From germline, CDR1 is SGHVS and CDR2 FQNEAQ. The CDR3 length is 17 residues. V trimming: 2 bases; J trimming: 5 bases; junction bases outside the gene matches: 5.

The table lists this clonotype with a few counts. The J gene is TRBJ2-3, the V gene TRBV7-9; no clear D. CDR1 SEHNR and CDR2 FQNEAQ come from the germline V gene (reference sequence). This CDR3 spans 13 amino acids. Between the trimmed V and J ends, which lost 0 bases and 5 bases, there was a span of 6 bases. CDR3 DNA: TGTGCCAGCAGCTTAGCGGTGAGAGATACGCAGTATTTT. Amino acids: CASSLAVRDTQYF.

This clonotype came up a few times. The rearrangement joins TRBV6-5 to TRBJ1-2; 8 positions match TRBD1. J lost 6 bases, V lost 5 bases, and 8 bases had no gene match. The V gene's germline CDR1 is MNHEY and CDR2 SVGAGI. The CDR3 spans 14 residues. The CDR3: CASSRYGQGDGYTF. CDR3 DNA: TGTGCCAGCAGTCGATACGGACAGGGTGATGGCTACACCTTC.

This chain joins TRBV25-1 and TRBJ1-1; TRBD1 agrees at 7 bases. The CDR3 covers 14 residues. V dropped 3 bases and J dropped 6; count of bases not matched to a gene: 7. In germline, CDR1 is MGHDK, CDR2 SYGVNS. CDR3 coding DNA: TGTGCCAGCAGTGACAAGGGGGCGCGGGCTGAAGCTTTCTTT. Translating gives CASSDKGARAEAFF. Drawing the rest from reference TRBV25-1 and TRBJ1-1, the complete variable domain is EADIYQTPRYLVIGTGKKITLECSQTMGHDKMYWYQQDPGMELHLIHYSYGVNSTEKGDLSSESTVSRIRTEHFPLTLESARPSHTSQYLCASSDKGARAEAFFGQGTRLTVV.

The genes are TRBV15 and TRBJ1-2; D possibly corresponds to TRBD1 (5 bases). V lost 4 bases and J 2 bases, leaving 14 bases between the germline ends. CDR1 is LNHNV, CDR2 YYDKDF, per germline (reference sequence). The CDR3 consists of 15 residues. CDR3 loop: CATSIISAGNYGYTF. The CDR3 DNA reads TGTGCCACCAGCATTATCTCGGCAGGGAACTATGGCTACACCTTC.

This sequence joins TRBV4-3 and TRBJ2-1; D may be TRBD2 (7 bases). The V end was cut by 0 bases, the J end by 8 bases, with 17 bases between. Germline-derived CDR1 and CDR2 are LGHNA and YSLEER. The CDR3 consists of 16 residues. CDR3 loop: CASSQERTRGVHEQFF. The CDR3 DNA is TGCGCCAGCAGCCAAGAAAGGACTAGGGGGGTTCATGAGCAGTTCTTC.

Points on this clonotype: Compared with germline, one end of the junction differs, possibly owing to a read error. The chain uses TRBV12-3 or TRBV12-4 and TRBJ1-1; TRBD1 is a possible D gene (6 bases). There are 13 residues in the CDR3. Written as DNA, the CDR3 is TGTGCCAGCAGGCAAGACAGGAACGCTGAAGCTTTCTTT. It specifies CASRQDRNAEAFF.

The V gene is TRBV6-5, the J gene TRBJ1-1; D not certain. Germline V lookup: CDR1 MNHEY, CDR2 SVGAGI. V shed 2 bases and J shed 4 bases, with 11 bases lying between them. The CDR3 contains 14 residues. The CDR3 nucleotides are TGTGCCAGCAGTTACGGTGTGGAATCCACTGAAGCTTTCTTT. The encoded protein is CASSYGVESTEAFF.

CDR3: CSVGKRGRDFLNNEQFF. DNA of the CDR3: TGCAGCGTTGGGAAAAGGGGGCGCGATTTTCTCAACAATGAGCAGTTCTTC. The rearrangement uses TRBV29-1 and TRBJ2-1; TRBD1 aligns across 7 bases. Germline-derived CDR1 and CDR2 are SQVTM and ANQGSEA. This CDR3 region has 17 residues. With V trimmed by 4 bases and J by 5 bases, 17 bases remained unmatched.

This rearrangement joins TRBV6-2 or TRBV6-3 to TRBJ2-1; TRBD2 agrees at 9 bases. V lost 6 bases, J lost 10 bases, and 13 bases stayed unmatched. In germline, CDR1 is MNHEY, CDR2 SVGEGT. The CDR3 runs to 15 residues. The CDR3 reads CASRLSGGASGEQFF. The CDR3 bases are TGTGCCAGCAGACTTAGCGGGGGCGCATCGGGAGAGCAGTTCTTC.

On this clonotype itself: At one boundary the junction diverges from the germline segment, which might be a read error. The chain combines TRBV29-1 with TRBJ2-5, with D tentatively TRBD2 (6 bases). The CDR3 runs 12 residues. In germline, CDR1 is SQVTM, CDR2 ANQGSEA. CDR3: CSGRGTEDTQYF. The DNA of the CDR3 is TGCAGCGGACGCGGGACTGAAGACACCCAGTACTTC. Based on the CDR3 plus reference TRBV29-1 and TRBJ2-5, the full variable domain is SAVISQKPSRDICQRGTSLTIQCQVDSQVTMMFWYRQQPGQSLTLIATANQGSEATYESGFVIDKFPISRPNLTFSTLTVSNMSPEDSSIYLCSGRGTEDTQYFGPGTRLLVL.

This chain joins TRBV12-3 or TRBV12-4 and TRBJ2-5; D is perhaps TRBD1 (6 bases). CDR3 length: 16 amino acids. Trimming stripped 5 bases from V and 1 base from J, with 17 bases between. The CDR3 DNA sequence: TGTGCCAGCAGTCAAGGACAGCTGGGGGCCCAAGAGACCCAGTACTTC. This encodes CASSQGQLGAQETQYF.

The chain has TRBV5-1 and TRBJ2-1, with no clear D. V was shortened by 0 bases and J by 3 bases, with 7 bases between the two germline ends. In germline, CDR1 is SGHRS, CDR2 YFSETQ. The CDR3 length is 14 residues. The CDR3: CASSLALHYNEQFF. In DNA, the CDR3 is TGCGCCAGCAGCTTGGCCCTCCACTACAATGAGCAGTTCTTC.

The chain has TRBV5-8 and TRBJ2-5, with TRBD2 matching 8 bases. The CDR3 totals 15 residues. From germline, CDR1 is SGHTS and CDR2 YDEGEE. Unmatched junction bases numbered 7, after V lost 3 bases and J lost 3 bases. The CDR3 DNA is TGTGCCAGCAGCTCGGGGGGGCCCCTTGAAGAGACCCAGTACTTC. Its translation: CASSSGGPLEETQYF.

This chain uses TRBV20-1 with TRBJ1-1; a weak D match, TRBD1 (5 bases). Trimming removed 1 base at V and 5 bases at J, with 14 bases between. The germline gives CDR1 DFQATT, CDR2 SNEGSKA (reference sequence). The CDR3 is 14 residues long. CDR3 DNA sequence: TGCAGTGCTAGAGGATTCCGTCGGGGGACTGAAGCTTTCTTT. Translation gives CSARGFRRGTEAFF.

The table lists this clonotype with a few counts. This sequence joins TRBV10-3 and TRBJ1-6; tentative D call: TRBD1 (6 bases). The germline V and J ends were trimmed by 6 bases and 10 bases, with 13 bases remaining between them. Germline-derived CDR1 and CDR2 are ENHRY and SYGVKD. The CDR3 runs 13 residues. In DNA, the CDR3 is TGTGCCATCAGGTCACAGGGAAACTCACCCCTCCACTTT. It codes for CAIRSQGNSPLHF.

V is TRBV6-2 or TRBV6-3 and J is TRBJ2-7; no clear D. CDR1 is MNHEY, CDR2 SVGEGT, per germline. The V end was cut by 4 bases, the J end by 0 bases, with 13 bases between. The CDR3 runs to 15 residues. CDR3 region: CASSFSDLVSYEQYF. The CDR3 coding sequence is TGTGCCAGCAGTTTCTCAGACTTAGTCTCCTACGAGCAGTACTTC.

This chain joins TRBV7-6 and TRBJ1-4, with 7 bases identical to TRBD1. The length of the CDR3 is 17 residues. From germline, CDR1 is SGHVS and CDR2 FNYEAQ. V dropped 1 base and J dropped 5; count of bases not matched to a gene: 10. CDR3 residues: CASSLGLEETGNEKLFF. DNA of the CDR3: TGTGCCAGCAGCTTAGGACTGGAGGAGACAGGGAATGAAAAACTGTTTTTT.

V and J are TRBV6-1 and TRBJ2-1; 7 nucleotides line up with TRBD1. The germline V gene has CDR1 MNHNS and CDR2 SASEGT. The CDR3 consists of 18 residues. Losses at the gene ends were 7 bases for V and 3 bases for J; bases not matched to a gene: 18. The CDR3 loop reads CASNPGTEPFRYYNEQFF. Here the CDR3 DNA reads TGTGCCAGCAACCCCGGGACAGAGCCTTTTCGGTACTACAATGAGCAGTTCTTC.